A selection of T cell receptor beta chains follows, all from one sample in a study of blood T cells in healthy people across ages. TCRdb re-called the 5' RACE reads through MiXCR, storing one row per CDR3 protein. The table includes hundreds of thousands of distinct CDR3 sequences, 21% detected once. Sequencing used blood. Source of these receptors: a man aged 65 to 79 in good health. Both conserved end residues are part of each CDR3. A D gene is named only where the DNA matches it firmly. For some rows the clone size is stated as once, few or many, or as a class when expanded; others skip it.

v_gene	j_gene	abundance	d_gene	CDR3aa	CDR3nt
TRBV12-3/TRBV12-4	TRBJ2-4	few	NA	CASSLEVGGRKKNIQYF	TGTGCCAGCAGTTTAGAGGTCGGGGGCAGGAAAAAAAACATTCAGTACTTC
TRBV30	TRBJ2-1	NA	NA	CAWSAGGVNEQFF	TGTGCCTGGAGTGCCGGGGGCGTAAATGAGCAGTTCTTC
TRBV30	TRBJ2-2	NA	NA	CAWSVQRRTGELFF	TGTGCCTGGAGTGTACAGCGGCGCACCGGGGAGCTGTTTTTT
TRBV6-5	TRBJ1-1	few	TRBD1	CASSQRGRNTEAFF	TGTGCCAGCAGCCAGAGGGGGCGAAACACTGAAGCTTTCTTT
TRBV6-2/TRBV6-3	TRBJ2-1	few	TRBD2	CASRGGENSYNEQFF	TGTGCCAGCAGGGGGGGGGAAAACTCCTACAATGAGCAGTTCTTC
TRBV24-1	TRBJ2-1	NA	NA	CATSDSGLRGNEQFF	TGTGCCACCAGTGATTCTGGACTGAGGGGCAATGAGCAGTTCTTC
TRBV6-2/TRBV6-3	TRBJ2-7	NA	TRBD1	CDSSYEGALVEQYF	TGTGACAGCAGTTACGAGGGGGCACTAGTCGAGCAGTACTTC
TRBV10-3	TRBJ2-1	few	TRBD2	CAIRVRDKRTSGALYNEQFF	TGTGCCATCAGGGTCCGGGACAAAAGGACTAGCGGGGCTTTATACAATGAGCAGTTCTTC
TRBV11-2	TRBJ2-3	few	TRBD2	CASSLSSSGSLDTQYF	TGTGCCAGCAGCTTATCCTCTAGCGGGAGTTTAGATACGCAGTATTTT
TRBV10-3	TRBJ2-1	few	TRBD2	CAITGLAGSEQFF	TGTGCCATCACCGGACTAGCGGGGAGTGAGCAGTTCTTC
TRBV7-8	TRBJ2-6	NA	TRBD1	CASSDRGGLSSGANVLTF	TGTGCCAGCAGCGACAGGGGGGGGCTAAGCTCTGGGGCCAACGTCCTGACTTTC
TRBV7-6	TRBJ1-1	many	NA	CASSLFYRDGNTEAFF	TGTGCCAGCAGCCTTTTTTACCGGGACGGTAACACTGAAGCTTTCTTT
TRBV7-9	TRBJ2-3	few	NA	CASSMSGTDTQYF	TGTGCCAGCAGCATGAGTGGGACAGATACGCAGTATTTT
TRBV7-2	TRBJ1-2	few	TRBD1	CASGLGTGGNYGYTF	TGTGCCAGCGGCTTAGGCACAGGGGGAAATTATGGCTACACCTTC
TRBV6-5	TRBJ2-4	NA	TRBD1	CASSRQGANNIQYF	TGTGCCAGCAGTCGACAGGGGGCGAATAACATTCAGTACTTC
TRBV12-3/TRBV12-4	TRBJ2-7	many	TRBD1	CASSSRDRGFYEQYF	TGTGCCAGCAGTTCCCGGGACAGGGGCTTCTACGAGCAGTACTTC
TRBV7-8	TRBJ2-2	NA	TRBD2	CASSLAPTSGSVTGELFF	TGTGCCAGCAGCTTAGCCCCGACTAGCGGGAGTGTCACCGGGGAGCTGTTTTTT
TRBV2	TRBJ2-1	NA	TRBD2	CASSYPLAGGPYNEQFF	TGTGCCAGCAGCTACCCTTTAGCGGGAGGGCCATACAATGAGCAGTTCTTC
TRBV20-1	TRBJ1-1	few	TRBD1	CSRDRDTEAFF	TGCAGTAGGGACAGGGATACTGAAGCTTTCTTT
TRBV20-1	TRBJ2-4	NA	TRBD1	CSAGQGLAKNIQYF	TGCAGTGCGGGACAGGGGCTAGCCAAAAACATTCAGTACTTC
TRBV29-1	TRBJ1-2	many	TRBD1	CSVGDRGYGYTF	TGCAGCGTTGGGGACAGGGGCTATGGCTACACCTTC
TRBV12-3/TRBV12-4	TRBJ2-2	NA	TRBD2	CASSSPLAGGAGELFF	TGTGCCAGCAGTTCCCCACTAGCGGGAGGGGCCGGGGAGCTGTTTTTT
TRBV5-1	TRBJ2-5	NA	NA	CASSLMGEKETQYF	TGCGCCAGCAGCTTGATGGGCGAAAAAGAGACTCAGTACTTC
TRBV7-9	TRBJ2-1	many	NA	CASSLTVTYNEQFF	TGTGCCAGCAGCTTAACTGTTACCTACAATGAGCAGTTCTTC
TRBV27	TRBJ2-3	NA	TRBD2	CASSSPAGGSWDTQYF	TGTGCCAGCAGTTCGCCAGCGGGAGGGAGCTGGGATACGCAGTATTTT
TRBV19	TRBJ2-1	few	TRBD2	CASSTGTSGSDEQFF	TGTGCCAGTAGTACCGGGACTAGCGGGAGCGATGAGCAGTTCTTC
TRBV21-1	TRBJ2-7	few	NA	CASSIAICRTDSYEQYF	TGTGCCAGCAGCATCGCCATCTGTAGGACCGACTCCTACGAGCAGTACTTC
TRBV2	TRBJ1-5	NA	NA	CASNRGENQPQHF	TGTGCCAGCAACCGGGGCGAGAATCAGCCCCAGCATTTT
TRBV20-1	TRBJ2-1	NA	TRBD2	CSAPSGRSGDEQFF	TGCAGTGCCCCTAGCGGGAGGAGTGGGGATGAGCAGTTCTTC
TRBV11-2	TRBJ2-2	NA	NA	CASSLDGSTGEPFF	TGTGCCAGCAGCTTAGACGGGAGTACCGGGGAGCCGTTTTTT
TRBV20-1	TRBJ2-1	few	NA	CSAVGVVEQFF	TGCAGTGCGGTGGGAGTAGTGGAGCAGTTCTTC
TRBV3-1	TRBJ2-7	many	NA	CASSQVRYEQYF	TGTGCCAGCAGCCAAGTCCGTTACGAGCAGTACTTC
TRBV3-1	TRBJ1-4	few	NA	CASSQGPGGKLFF	TGTGCCAGCAGCCAAGGGCCGGGAGGGAAACTGTTTTTT
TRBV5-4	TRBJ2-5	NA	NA	CASSLYASVSQETQYF	TGTGCCAGCAGCTTGTACGCCTCGGTATCCCAAGAGACCCAGTACTTC
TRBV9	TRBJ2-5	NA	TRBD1	CASSVGTGRPETQYF	TGTGCCAGCAGCGTTGGGACAGGGCGGCCAGAGACCCAGTACTTC
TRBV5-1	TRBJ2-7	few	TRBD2	CASSLAGLALTEQYF	TGCGCCAGCAGCTTGGCGGGACTAGCACTAACCGAGCAGTACTTC
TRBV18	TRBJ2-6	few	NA	CASSPLGLGANVLTF	TGTGCCAGCTCCCCACTGGGTCTTGGGGCCAACGTCCTGACTTTC
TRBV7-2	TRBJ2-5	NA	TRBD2	CASSLNAGGETQYF	TGTGCCAGCAGCTTAAATGCGGGGGGGGAGACCCAGTACTTC
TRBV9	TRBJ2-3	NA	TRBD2	CASGLAATDTQYF	TGTGCCAGCGGACTAGCGGCTACAGATACGCAGTATTTT
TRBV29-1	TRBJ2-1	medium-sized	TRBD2	CSVEHPREGLENEQFF	TGCAGCGTTGAACATCCCCGGGAGGGCCTTGAGAATGAGCAGTTCTTC
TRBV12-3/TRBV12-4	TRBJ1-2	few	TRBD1	CASSGRQGIPLRGYTF	TGTGCCAGCAGTGGAAGACAGGGAATCCCGCTCCGTGGCTACACCTTC
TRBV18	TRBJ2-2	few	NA	CASSPGTSRNTGELFF	TGTGCCAGCTCACCGGGGACTTCGAGAAACACCGGGGAGCTGTTTTTT
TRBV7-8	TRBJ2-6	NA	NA	CASSKLSGANVLTF	TGTGCCAGCAGCAAGCTCTCTGGGGCCAACGTCCTGACTTTC
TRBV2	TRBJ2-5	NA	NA	CASSQIAAQETQYF	TGTGCCAGCAGTCAAATCGCAGCCCAAGAGACCCAGTACTTC
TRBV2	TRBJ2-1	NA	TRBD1	CANSLDRDHEQFF	TGTGCCAACAGTTTGGACAGGGACCATGAGCAGTTCTTC
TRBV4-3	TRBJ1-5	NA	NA	CASSQARNQPQHF	TGCGCCAGCAGCCAAGCCCGCAATCAGCCCCAGCATTTT
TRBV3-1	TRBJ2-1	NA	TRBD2	CASSQDPSGAYNEQFF	TGTGCCAGCAGCCAAGATCCTAGCGGGGCCTACAATGAGCAGTTCTTC
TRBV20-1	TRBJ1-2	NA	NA	CSARPPGEVGYTF	TGCAGTGCTAGACCGCCAGGGGAGGTTGGCTACACCTTC
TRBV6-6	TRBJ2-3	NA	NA	CASSYVRGTSTDTQYF	TGTGCCAGCAGTTACGTAAGGGGGACTAGCACAGATACGCAGTATTTT
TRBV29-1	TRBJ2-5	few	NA	CSVANGPETQYF	TGCAGCGTTGCAAACGGTCCTGAGACCCAGTACTTC
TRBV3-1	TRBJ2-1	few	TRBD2	CASSQGLTSGYNEQFF	TGTGCCAGCAGCCAAGGATTGACTAGCGGTTACAATGAGCAGTTCTTC
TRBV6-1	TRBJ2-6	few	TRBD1	CASKPGQGATGANVLTF	TGTGCCAGCAAACCGGGACAGGGGGCGACTGGGGCCAACGTCCTGACTTTC
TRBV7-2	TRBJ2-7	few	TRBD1	CASSLTRDSSYEQYF	TGTGCCAGCAGCTTGACGAGGGACAGCTCCTACGAGCAGTACTTC